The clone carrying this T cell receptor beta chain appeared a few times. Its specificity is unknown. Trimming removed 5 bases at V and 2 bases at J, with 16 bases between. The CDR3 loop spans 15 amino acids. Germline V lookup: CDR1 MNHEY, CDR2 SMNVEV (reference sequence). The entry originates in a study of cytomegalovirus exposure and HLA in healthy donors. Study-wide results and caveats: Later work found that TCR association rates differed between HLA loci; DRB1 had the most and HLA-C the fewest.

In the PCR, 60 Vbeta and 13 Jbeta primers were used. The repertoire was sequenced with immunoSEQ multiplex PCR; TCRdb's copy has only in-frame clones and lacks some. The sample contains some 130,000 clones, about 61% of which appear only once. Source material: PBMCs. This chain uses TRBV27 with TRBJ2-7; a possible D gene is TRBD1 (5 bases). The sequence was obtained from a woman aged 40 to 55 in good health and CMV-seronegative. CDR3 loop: CASSLTVPPPYEQYF. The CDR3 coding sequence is TGTGCCAGCAGTCTGACAGTTCCCCCCCCCTACGAGCAGTACTTC.